Described below is a single TCR beta chain sequence and its context. No cognate antigen has been identified for it. No much larger clone exists at a distance of one base, and base qualities are not known. The sample is drawn from a study of a mutant IDH1 vaccine in newly diagnosed glioma (dated by TCRdb to the early 2020s). In the study overall: Of the approximately 30 treated patients, approximately 62% were male and around 40% were female, and the mean age was roughly 38 years. Peripheral blood was drawn at six visits: V03 (baseline), V05, V07, V10, V12 and V13. Prior to enrollment, patients had been given standard therapy consisting of radiotherapy alone, temozolomide alone, or radiochemotherapy with temozolomide, with the combination given to most patients. For exploratory analyses, longitudinal TCRB deep sequencing was carried out in about 26 treated patients wherever samples were available. On the study overall, not on this receptor specifically: Immune responses induced by the vaccine were seen in roughly 95% of patients across multiple MHC alleles. Pseudoprogression seemed to be unrelated to changes in the top peripheral T cell clonotypes found by TCRB sequencing. The authors stated that sample limitations prevented analyses of patient blood samples from being reproduced. PBMC samples for TCRB deep sequencing were selected based on availability.

What this sample's time point label stands for: baseline, week 1 (first vaccination visit). The treatment or condition label corresponds to: pre-vaccination baseline after standard-of-care therapy. The donors had newly diagnosed IDH1-mutant astrocytomas of WHO grade 3 or 4 that showed loss of nuclear ATRX. The samples were drawn from NOA16, a multicentre, single-arm, open-label phase I trial in Germany that tested a mutant IDH1 peptide vaccine in humans for the first time. For immunogenicity testing, the blood drawn at visit V03 was used as the baseline sample. Genomic DNA for TCRB sequencing was extracted from EDTA blood using the DNeasy Blood and Tissue Kit. Library creation used the immunoSEQ multiplex PCR assay. Rearranged TCR beta chain sequences were amplified using the hsTCRB Kit according to the manufacturer's protocol. An Illumina MiSeq was used to sequence the TCRB libraries. As for how the authors treated the data: The kit vendor's proprietary platform handled demultiplexing, trimming and gene mapping. The source is immuneACCESS, and TCRdb retained only in-frame sequences with V and J called. Part of the clones is not carried over; for the studies checked, unresolved V genes explain less than half of this, and the remainder is unexplained. V and J calls and clone size are copied from that table; D and trimming were computed from the DNA. Recorded for this sample are under 80,000 clones; approximately 86% of them occurred a single time. The ten largest account for 2.5% to 3.5% of the sample.

The CDR3 has 15 amino acids, counting the end cysteine and phenylalanine. Of the read, only the CDR3 DNA is kept; its 45 bases are in frame from base 1. V and J lose 7 bases and 0 bases, and a span of 16 bases separates them. The germline V gene (reference sequence) provides CDR1 LNHDA and CDR2 SQIVND. The receptor comes from a man aged 25-45 years with glioma. The sequencing here drew on PBMCs, taken from a glioma patient treated with radiotherapy, temozolomide or both. This chain joins TRBV19 to TRBJ2-7; possibly the D gene is TRBD2, per 5 matching bases. The CDR3 loop reads CASKVSGVYSYEQYF. The nucleotide sequence is TGTGCCAGTAAGGTTTCCGGGGTTTACTCCTACGAGCAGTACTTC.